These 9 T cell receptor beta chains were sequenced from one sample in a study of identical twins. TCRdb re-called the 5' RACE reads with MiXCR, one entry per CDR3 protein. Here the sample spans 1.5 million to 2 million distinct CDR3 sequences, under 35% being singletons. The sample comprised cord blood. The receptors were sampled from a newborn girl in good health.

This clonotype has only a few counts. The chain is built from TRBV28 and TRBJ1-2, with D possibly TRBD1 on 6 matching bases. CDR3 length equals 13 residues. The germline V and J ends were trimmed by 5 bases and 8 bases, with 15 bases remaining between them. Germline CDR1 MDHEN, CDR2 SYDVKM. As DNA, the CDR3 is TGTGCCAGCAGTCCTACAGGGCAGCGAGGCTACACCTTC. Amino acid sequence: CASSPTGQRGYTF.

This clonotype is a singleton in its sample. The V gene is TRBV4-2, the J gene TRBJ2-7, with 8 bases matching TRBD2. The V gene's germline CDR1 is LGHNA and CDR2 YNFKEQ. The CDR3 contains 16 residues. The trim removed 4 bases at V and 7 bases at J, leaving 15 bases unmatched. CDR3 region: CASSPESGSSYNEQYF. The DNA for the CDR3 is TGTGCCAGCAGCCCCGAAAGCGGGAGCTCCTACAATGAGCAGTACTTC.

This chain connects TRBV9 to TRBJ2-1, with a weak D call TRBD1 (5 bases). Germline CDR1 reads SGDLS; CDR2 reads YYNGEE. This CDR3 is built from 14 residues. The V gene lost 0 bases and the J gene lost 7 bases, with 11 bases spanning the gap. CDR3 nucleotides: TGTGCCAGCAGCGTAGGGGTAAGGGGTAATGAGCAGTTCTTC. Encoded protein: CASSVGVRGNEQFF.

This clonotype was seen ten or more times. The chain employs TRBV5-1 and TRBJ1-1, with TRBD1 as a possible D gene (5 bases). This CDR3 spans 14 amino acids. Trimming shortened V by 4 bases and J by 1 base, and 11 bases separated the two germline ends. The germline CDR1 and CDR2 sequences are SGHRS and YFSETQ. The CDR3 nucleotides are TGCGCCAGCAGCCGCTTGGGGGGGAACACTGAAGCTTTCTTT. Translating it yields CASSRLGGNTEAFF.

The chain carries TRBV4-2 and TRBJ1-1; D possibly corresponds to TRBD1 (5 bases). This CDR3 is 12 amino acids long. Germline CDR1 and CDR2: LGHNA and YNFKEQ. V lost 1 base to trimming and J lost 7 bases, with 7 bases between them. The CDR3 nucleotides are TGTGCCAGCAGCCAAGGGGGCCTTGAAGCTTTCTTT. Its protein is CASSQGGLEAFF.

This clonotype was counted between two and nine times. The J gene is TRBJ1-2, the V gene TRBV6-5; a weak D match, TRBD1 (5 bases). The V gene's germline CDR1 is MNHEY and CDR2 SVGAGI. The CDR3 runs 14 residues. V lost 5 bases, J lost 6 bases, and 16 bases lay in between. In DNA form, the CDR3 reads TGTGCCAGCAGTATCTACGGACACCTGGATGGCTACACCTTC. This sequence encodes CASSIYGHLDGYTF.

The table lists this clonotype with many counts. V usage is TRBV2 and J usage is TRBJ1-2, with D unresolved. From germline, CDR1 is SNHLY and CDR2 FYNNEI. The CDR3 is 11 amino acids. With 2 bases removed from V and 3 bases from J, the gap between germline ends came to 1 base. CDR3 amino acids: CASSEHYGYTF. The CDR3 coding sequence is TGTGCCAGCAGTGAACACTATGGCTACACCTTC.

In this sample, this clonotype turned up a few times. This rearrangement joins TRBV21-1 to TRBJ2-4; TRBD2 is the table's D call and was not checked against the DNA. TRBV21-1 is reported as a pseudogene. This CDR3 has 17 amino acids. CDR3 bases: TGTGCCAGCAGCAAAGGGGGACTATCGGGAGCCAAAAACATTCAGTACTTC. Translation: CASSKGGLSGAKNIQYF.

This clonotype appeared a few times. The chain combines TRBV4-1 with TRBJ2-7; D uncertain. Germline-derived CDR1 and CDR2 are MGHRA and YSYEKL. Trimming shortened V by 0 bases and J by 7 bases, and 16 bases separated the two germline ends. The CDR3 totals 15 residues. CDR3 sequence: CASSQDIPAPNEQYF. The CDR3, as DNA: TGCGCCAGCAGCCAAGATATCCCAGCGCCCAATGAGCAGTACTTC.